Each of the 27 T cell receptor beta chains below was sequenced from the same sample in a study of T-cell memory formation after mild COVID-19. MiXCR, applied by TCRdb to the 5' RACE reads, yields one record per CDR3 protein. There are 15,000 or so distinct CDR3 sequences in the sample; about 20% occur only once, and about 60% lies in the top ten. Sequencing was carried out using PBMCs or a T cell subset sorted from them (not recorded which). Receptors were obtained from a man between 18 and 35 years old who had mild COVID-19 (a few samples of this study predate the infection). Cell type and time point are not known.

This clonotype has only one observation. The CDR3 protein is CASSRRPGLNNEQFF. The CDR3 region has the DNA TGTGCCAGCAGCCGCCGACCGGGACTCAACAATGAGCAGTTCTTC. The V and J genes are TRBV7-6 and TRBJ2-1; a weak D match, TRBD2 (6 bases). This CDR3 has 15 residues. V was trimmed by 5 bases and J by 5 bases, leaving 16 bases between them. Germline V gene data show CDR1 as SGHVS and CDR2 as FNYEAQ.

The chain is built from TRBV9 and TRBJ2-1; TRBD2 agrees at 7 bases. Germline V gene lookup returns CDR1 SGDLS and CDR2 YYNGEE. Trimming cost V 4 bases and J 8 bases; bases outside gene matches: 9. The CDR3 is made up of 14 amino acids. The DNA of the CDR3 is TGTGCCAGCAGCTCTAGGACTAGTTACCATGAGCAGTTCTTC. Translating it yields CASSSRTSYHEQFF.

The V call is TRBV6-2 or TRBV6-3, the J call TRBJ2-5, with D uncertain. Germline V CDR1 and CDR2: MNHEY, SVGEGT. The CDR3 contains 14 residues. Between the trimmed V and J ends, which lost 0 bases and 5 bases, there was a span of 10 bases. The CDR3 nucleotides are TGTGCCAGCAGTTACTCGGGCAGCGATGAGACCCAGTACTTC. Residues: CASSYSGSDETQYF.

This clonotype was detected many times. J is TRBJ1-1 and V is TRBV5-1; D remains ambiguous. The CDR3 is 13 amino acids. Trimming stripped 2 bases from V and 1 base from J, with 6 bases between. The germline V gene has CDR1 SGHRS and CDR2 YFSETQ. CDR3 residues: CASSFRQNTEAFF. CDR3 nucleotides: TGCGCCAGCAGCTTCAGACAGAACACTGAAGCTTTCTTT. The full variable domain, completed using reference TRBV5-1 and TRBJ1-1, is KAGVTQTPRYLIKTRGQQVTLSCSPISGHRSVSWYQQTPGQGLQFLFEYFSETQRNKGNFPGRFSGRQFSNSRSEMNVSTLELGDSALYLCASSFRQNTEAFFGQGTRLTVV.

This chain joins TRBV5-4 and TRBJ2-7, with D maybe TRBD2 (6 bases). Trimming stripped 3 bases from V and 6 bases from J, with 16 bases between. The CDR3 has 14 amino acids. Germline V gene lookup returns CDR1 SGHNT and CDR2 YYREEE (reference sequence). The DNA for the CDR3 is TGTGCCAGCAGCTGGTGGCCGGGGGTGCGCGAGCAGTACGTC. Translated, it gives CASSWWPGVREQYV.

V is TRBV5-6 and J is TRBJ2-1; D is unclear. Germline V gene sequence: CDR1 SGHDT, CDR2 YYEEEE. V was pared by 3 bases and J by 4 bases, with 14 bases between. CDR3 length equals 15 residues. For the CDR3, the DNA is TGTGCCAGCAGCTCTCGTCGGCCGGTATACAATGAGCAGTTCTTC. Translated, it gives CASSSRRPVYNEQFF.

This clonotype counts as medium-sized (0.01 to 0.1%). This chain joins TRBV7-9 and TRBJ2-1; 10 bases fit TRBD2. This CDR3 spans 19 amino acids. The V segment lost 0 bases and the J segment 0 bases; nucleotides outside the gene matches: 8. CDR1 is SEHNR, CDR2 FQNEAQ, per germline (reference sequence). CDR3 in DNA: TGTGCCAGCAGCTTAGCACTAGCGGGGATGGTTGGCTCCTACAATGAGCAGTTCTTC. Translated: CASSLALAGMVGSYNEQFF.

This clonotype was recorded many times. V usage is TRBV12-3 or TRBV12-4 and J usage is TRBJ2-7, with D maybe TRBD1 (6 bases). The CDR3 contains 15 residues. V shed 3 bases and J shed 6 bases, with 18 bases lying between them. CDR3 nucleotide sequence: TGTGCCAGCAGTTTCCGCGACAGGCCCCTTTCCGAGCAGTACTTC. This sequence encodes CASSFRDRPLSEQYF.

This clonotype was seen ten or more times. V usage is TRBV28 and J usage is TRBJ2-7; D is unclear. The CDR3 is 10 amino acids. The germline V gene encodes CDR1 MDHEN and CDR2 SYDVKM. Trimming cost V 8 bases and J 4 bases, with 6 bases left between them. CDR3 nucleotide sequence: TGTGCCAGCGGGCTGTACGAGCAGTACTTC. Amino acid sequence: CASGLYEQYF.

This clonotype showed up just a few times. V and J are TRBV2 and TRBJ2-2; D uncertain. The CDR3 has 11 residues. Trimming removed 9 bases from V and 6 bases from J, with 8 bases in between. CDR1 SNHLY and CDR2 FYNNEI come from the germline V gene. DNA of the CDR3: TGTGCCAGTTACTTCTCCGGGGAGCTGTTTTTT. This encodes CASYFSGELFF. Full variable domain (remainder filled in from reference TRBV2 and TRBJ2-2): EPEVTQTPSHQVTQMGQEVILRCVPISNHLYFYWYRQILGQKVEFLVSFYNNEISEKSEIFDDQFSVERPDGSNFTLKIRSTKLEDSAMYFCASYFSGELFFGEGSRLTVL.

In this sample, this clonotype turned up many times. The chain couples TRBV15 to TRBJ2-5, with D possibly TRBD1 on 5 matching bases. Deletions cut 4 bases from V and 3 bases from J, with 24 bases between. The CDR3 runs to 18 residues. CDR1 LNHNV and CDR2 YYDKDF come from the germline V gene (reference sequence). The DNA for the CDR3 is TGTGCCACCAGCACCCACGGTTGGGGTGGGGCCGAGGAAGAGACCCAGTACTTC. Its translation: CATSTHGWGGAEEETQYF. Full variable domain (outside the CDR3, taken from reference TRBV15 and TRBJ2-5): DAMVIQNPRYQVTQFGKPVTLSCSQTLNHNVMYWYQQKSSQAPKLLFHYYDKDFNNEADTPDNFQSRRPNTSFCFLDIRSPGLGDTAMYLCATSTHGWGGAEEETQYFGPGTRLLVL.

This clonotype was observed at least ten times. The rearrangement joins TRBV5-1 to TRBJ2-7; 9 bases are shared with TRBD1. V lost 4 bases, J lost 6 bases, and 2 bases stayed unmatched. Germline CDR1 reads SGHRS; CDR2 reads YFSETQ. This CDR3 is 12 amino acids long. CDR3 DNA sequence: TGCGCCAGCAGCCCGGACAGGGGCGAGCAGTACTTC. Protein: CASSPDRGEQYF.

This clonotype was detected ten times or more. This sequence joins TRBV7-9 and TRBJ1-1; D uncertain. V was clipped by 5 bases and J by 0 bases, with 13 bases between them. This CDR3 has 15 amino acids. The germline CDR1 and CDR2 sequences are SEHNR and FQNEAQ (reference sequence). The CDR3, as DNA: TGTGCCAGCAGCCTATGGACTCTCATGAACACTGAAGCTTTCTTT. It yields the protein CASSLWTLMNTEAFF.

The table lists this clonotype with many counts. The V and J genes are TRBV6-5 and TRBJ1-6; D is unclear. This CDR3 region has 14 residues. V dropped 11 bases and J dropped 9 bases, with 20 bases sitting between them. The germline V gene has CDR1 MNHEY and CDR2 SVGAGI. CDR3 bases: TGTGCCCGTCGAGTCGGAGGTTCGGGTTCACCCCTCCACTTT. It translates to CARRVGGSGSPLHF.

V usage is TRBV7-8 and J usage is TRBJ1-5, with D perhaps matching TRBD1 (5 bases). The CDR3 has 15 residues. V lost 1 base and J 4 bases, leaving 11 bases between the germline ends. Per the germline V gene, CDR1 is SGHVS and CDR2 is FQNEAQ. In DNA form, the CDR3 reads TGTGCCAGCAGCTTAGTACCCGGGGCTAATCAGCCCCAGCATTTT. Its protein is CASSLVPGANQPQHF.

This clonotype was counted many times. In nucleotides, the CDR3 is TGTGCCACCAGTGACCCTACTCCGACAGAGGGCATCGGCTACACCTTC. Residues: CATSDPTPTEGIGYTF. The V gene is TRBV24-1, the J gene TRBJ1-2; D is perhaps TRBD1 (5 bases). The length of the CDR3 is 16 residues. Trimming removed 4 bases from V and 8 bases from J, with 22 bases in between. Germline-derived CDR1 and CDR2 are KGHDR and SFDVKD.

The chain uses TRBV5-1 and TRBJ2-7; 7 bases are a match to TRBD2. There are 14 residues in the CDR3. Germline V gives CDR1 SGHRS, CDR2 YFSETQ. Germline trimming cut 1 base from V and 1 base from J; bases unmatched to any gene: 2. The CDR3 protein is CASSLTSVSYEQYF. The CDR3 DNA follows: TGCGCCAGCAGCTTGACTAGCGTTTCCTACGAGCAGTACTTC.

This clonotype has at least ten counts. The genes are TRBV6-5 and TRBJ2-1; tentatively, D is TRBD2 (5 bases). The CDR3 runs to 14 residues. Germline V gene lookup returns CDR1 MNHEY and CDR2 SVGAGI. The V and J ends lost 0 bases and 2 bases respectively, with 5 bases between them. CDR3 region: CASSYSRAYNEQFF. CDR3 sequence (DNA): TGTGCCAGCAGTTACTCGCGGGCCTACAATGAGCAGTTCTTC.

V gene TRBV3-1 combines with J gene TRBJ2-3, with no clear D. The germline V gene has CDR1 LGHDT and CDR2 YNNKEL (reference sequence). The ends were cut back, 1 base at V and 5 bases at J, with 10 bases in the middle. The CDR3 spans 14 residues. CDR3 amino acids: CASSQALSGDTQYF. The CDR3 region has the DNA TGTGCCAGCAGCCAAGCTCTATCCGGAGATACGCAGTATTTT.

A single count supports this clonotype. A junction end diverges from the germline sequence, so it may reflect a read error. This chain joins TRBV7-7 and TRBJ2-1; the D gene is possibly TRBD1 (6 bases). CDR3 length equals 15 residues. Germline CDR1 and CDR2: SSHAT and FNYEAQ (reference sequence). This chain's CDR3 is CASSLGSQGYNEQFF. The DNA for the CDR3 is TGTGCTAGCAGCTTAGGGTCCCAGGGGTACAATGAGCAGTTCTTC.

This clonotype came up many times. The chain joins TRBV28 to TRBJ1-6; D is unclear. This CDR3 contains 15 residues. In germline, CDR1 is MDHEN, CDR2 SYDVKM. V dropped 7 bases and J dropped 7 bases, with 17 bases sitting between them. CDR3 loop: CASTMPSRLNSPLHF. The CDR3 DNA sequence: TGTGCCAGCACCATGCCCAGCAGGTTGAATTCACCCCTCCACTTT.

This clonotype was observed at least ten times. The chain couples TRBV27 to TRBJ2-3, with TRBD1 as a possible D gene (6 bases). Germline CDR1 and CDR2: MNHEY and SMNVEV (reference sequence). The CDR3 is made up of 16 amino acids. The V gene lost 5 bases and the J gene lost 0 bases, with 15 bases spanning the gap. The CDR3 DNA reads TGTGCCAGCAGTCCGAATGTGGGGGCTAGCACAGATACGCAGTATTTT. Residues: CASSPNVGASTDTQYF.

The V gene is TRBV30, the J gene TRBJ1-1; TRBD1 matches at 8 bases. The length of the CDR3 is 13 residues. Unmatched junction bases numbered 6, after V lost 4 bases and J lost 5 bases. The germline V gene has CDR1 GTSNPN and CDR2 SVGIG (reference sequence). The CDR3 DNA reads TGTGCCTGGACTAGACAGGGGAGGACTGAAGCTTTCTTT. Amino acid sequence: CAWTRQGRTEAFF.

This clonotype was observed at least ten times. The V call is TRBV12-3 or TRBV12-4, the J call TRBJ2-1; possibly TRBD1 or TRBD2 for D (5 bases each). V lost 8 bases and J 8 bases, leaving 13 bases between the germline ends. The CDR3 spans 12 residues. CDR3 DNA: TGTGCCAGCTCGGGGCAGCTATATGAGCAGTTCTTC. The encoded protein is CASSGQLYEQFF.

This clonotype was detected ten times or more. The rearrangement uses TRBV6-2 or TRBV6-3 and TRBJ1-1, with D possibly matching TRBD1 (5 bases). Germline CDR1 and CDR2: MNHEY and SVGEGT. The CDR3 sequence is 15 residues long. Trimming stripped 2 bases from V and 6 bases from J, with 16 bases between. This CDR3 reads CASSYIPGPGAEAFF. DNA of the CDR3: TGTGCCAGCAGTTACATCCCTGGGCCGGGGGCTGAAGCTTTCTTT.

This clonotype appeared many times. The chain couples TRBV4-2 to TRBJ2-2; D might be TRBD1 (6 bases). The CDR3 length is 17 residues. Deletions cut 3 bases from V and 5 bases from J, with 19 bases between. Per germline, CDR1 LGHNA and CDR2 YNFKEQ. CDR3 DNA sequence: TGTGCCAGCAGCCATCAAACTGACAGGCTGTCTACCGGGGAGCTGTTTTTT. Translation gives CASSHQTDRLSTGELFF.

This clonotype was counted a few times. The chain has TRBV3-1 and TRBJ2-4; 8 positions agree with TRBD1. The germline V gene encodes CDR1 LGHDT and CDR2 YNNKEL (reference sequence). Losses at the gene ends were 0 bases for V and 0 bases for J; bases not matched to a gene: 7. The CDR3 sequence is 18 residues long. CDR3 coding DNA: TGTGCCAGCAGCCAAGAGGTGGACAGGGCCCTAGCCAAAAACATTCAGTACTTC. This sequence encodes CASSQEVDRALAKNIQYF.